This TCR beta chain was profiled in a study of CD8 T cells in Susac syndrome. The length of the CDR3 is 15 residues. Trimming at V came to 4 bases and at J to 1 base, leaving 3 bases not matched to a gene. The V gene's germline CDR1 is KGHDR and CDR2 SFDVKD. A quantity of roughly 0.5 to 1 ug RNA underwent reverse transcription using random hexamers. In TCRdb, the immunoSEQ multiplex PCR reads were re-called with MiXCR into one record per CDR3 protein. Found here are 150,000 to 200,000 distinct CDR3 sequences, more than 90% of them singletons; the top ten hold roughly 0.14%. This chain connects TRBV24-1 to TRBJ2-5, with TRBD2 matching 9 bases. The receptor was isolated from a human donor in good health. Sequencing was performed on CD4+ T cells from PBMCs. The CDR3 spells CATSDSGGIQETQYF. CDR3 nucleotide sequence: TGTGCCACCAGTGACAGCGGGGGGATCCAAGAGACCCAGTACTTC.